Listed here are 30 T cell receptor beta chains from one sample, sequenced in a study of shared clonotypes between healthy human individuals. The protocol was immunoSEQ multiplex PCR, while the TCRdb copy is restricted to in-frame clones and leaves out a portion. The data hold 550,000 to 850,000 clones, with around 74% observed a single time. Source material: memory CD4+ T cells sorted from blood. Subset specified: CD45RA-negative fraction. The receptors were sampled from a woman aged 25 to 39 in good health.

J is TRBJ2-7 and V is TRBV20-1, with TRBD1 as a possible D gene (5 bases). Germline CDR1 is DFQATT and CDR2 is SNEGSKA (reference sequence). The CDR3 spans 11 residues. The ends were cut back, 7 bases at V and 6 bases at J, with 13 bases in the middle. CDR3 sequence: CSVQGMVEQYF. In nucleotides, the CDR3 is TGCAGTGTCCAGGGTATGGTCGAGCAGTACTTC.

The rearrangement uses TRBV30 and TRBJ2-5; the match to TRBD1 covers 9 bases. Germline assignment: CDR1 GTSNPN and CDR2 SVGIG (reference sequence). V lost 2 bases and J lost 5; bases outside the gene matches: 3. The CDR3 totals 13 residues. CDR3 in DNA: TGTGCCTGGAGTACAGGGGGCGAGGAGACCCAGTACTTC. It encodes CAWSTGGEETQYF.

The chain is built from TRBV19 and TRBJ2-3, with D possibly TRBD2 on 5 matching bases. The V end was cut by 5 bases, the J end by 0 bases, with 9 bases between. Germline V lookup: CDR1 LNHDA, CDR2 SQIVND (reference sequence). The CDR3 runs 14 residues. The CDR3 here is CASSAGLSTDTQYF. The CDR3 bases are TGTGCCAGTAGTGCCGGACTGAGCACAGATACGCAGTATTTT.

This clone was picked up one time. The chain is built from TRBV30 and TRBJ2-3; 8 bases agree with TRBD2. V trimming: 1 base; J trimming: 4 bases; junction bases outside the gene matches: 7. Germline V gives CDR1 GTSNPN, CDR2 SVGIG (reference sequence). CDR3 length: 15 residues. CDR3 sequence: CAWSELAGIADTQYF. Here the CDR3 DNA reads TGTGCCTGGAGTGAGTTAGCGGGAATCGCAGATACGCAGTATTTT.

V usage is TRBV28 and J usage is TRBJ2-3, with 7 bases identical to TRBD1. This CDR3 comprises 15 residues. Germline trimming cut 8 bases from V and 2 bases from J; bases unmatched to any gene: 10. Looked up from germline, CDR1 is MDHEN and CDR2 is SYDVKM. For the CDR3, the DNA is TGTGCCAGCGCAACAGGGGCGGAGGCCACAGATACGCAGTATTTT. Residues: CASATGAEATDTQYF.

The rearrangement links TRBV5-4 to TRBJ2-7; no clear D. The CDR3 has 10 amino acids. V was cut by 0 bases and J by 6 bases, with 1 base left in between. Germline V gene sequence: CDR1 SGHNT, CDR2 YYREEE (reference sequence). The CDR3 loop is CASSLAEQYF. The CDR3 nucleotides are TGTGCCAGCAGCTTGGCCGAGCAGTACTTC. The whole variable domain, filled in from reference TRBV5-4 and TRBJ2-7, reads ETGVTQSPTHLIKTRGQQVTLRCSSQSGHNTVSWYQQALGQGPQFIFQYYREEENGRGNFPPRFSGLQFPNYSSELNVNALELDDSALYLCASSLAEQYFGPGTRLTVT.

The chain uses TRBV2 and TRBJ1-5; possible D gene TRBD1, 5 bases. The germline V gene encodes CDR1 SNHLY and CDR2 FYNNEI. The germline V and J ends were trimmed by 5 bases and 9 bases, with 11 bases remaining between them. This CDR3 has 12 amino acids. Here the CDR3 DNA reads TGTGCCAGCAGTTTAGGGGTGCCGCCCCAGCATTTT. It specifies CASSLGVPPQHF.

The chain employs TRBV19 and TRBJ1-2; 7 bases agree with TRBD1. CDR1 and CDR2 from the germline V gene are LNHDA and SQIVND (reference sequence). The CDR3 runs to 11 residues. The ends lost 9 bases at V and 5 bases at J; junction bases unmatched: 3. This CDR3 is CASQGDYGYTF. The CDR3 coding sequence is TGTGCCAGCCAGGGGGATTATGGCTACACCTTC. Using reference TRBV19 and TRBJ1-2 for the parts outside the CDR3, the full variable domain is DGGITQSPKYLFRKEGQNVTLSCEQNLNHDAMYWYRQDPGQGLRLIYYSQIVNDFQKGDIAEGYSVSREKKESFPLTVTSAQKNPTAFYLCASQGDYGYTFGSGTRLTVV.

The chain employs TRBV28 and TRBJ2-5; D is unresolved. The J call could be wrong; TRBJ2-7 is a better fit for the DNA end. CDR3 length equals 13 residues. Germline CDR1 is MDHEN and CDR2 is SYDVKM. The CDR3 region has the DNA TGTGCCAGCAGTTTAATGGTGGATTACGAGCAGTACTTC. Translated: CASSLMVDYEQYF.

The V call is TRBV6-1, the J call TRBJ1-4; perhaps TRBD1 as D (5 bases). The germline V gene encodes CDR1 MNHNS and CDR2 SASEGT. The germline V and J ends were trimmed by 4 bases and 8 bases, with 17 bases remaining between them. The CDR3 length is 15 residues. The CDR3 sequence: CASSAAGTGREKLFF. As DNA, the CDR3 is TGTGCCAGCAGTGCAGCCGGGACGGGGAGGGAAAAACTGTTTTTT.

Comments on this clone: A much larger clone lies a single base off, so this may be a read error. V usage is TRBV29-1 and J usage is TRBJ2-1; TRBD1 might be the D (6 bases). The CDR3 spans 8 residues. Germline V CDR1 and CDR2: SQVTM, ANQGSEA. CDR3 coding DNA: TGCAGCGTGCAGGGGCTGCTCTTC. This encodes CSVQGLLF.

This chain joins TRBV14 and TRBJ2-7; 11 nucleotides line up with TRBD2. V lost 4 bases and J lost 0; bases outside the gene matches: 17. The CDR3 is made up of 20 amino acids. Germline-derived CDR1 and CDR2 are SGHDN and FVKESK. The CDR3 sequence is CASSLHRLAGPNRSSYEQYF. The CDR3 DNA sequence: TGTGCCAGCAGCCTCCATAGACTAGCGGGACCGAACCGGAGCTCCTACGAGCAGTACTTC.

The J gene is TRBJ2-3, the V gene TRBV7-9, with 13 bases identical to TRBD2. This CDR3 is 17 amino acids long. Germline values: CDR1 SEHNR, CDR2 FQNEAQ (reference sequence). Losses at the gene ends were 5 bases for V and 4 bases for J; bases not matched to a gene: 9. CDR3 bases: TGTGCCAGCAGCCCTAGCCGACTAGCGGGAGGTGCAGATACGCAGTATTTT. As protein: CASSPSRLAGGADTQYF.

In its sample, this clone was seen many times. The chain recombines TRBV6-1 with TRBJ2-1; D is undetermined. The CDR3 has 15 residues. V lost 8 bases and J lost 0, with 14 bases in between. Germline CDR1 MNHNS, CDR2 SASEGT. The CDR3 is CASLGFLSSYNEQFF. In DNA form, the CDR3 reads TGTGCCAGCCTTGGTTTTCTCAGCTCCTACAATGAGCAGTTCTTC.

This chain joins TRBV6-6 and TRBJ1-5; weak D call: TRBD1 (5 bases). V lost 2 bases to trimming and J lost 5 bases, with 10 bases between them. This CDR3 region has 14 residues. Germline values: CDR1 MNHNY, CDR2 SVGAGI (reference sequence). The CDR3 spells CASSYNGGHQPQHF. The CDR3 nucleotides read TGTGCCAGCAGTTACAACGGGGGACATCAGCCCCAGCATTTT.

The V gene is TRBV18, the J gene TRBJ1-1, with unresolved D. CDR1 and CDR2 from the germline V gene are KGHSH and LQKENI. The CDR3 has 14 amino acids. Trimming pared 2 bases from V and 3 bases from J, leaving 10 bases between. Here the CDR3 DNA reads TGTGCCAGCTCACCAGGGCAGGAATACACTGAAGCTTTCTTT. Protein product: CASSPGQEYTEAFF.

This clone was seen a few times. This chain joins TRBV5-1 and TRBJ2-2; 9 bases agree with TRBD1. The V gene end was trimmed by 4 bases and the J gene end by 1 base; junction bases not matched to a gene: 5. The CDR3 sequence is 16 residues long. CDR1 and CDR2 (germline): SGHRS, YFSETQ. The CDR3 bases are TGCGCCAGCAGCCCGGGACAGGGAATGAACACCGGGGAGCTGTTTTTT. This gives the protein CASSPGQGMNTGELFF. Together with reference TRBV5-1 and TRBJ2-2, the CDR3 gives the full variable domain: KAGVTQTPRYLIKTRGQQVTLSCSPISGHRSVSWYQQTPGQGLQFLFEYFSETQRNKGNFPGRFSGRQFSNSRSEMNVSTLELGDSALYLCASSPGQGMNTGELFFGEGSRLTVL.

The rearrangement joins TRBV7-2 to TRBJ2-1; D not resolved. Germline V gene data show CDR1 as SGHTA and CDR2 as FQGNSA. The CDR3 is 16 amino acids. Deletions cut 3 bases from V and 1 base from J, with 13 bases between. This CDR3 is CASSFRPLGSYNEQFF. The DNA for the CDR3 is TGTGCCAGCAGCTTCCGACCGTTGGGATCCTACAATGAGCAGTTCTTC.

V and J are TRBV7-9 and TRBJ1-4, with 8 nucleotides matching TRBD1. Germline CDR1 reads SEHNR; CDR2 reads FQNEAQ (reference sequence). The CDR3 runs to 15 residues. With V trimmed by 5 bases and J by 8 bases, 10 bases remained unmatched. The CDR3 loop reads CASSRRGTGTEKLFF. DNA of the CDR3: TGTGCCAGCAGCCGCAGGGGGACAGGAACCGAAAAACTGTTTTTT.

The CDR3 sequence is CATSRRSGYNEQFF. Here the CDR3 DNA reads TGTGCCACCAGCAGGCGTAGCGGCTACAATGAGCAGTTCTTC. This chain uses TRBV15 with TRBJ2-1; D is perhaps TRBD2 (6 bases). The CDR3 runs 14 residues. Trimming took off 3 bases at V and 3 bases at J, with 9 bases between the two ends. CDR1 is LNHNV and CDR2 is YYDKDF in the germline V gene (reference sequence).

The V and J genes are TRBV9 and TRBJ2-1; possible D gene TRBD2, 6 bases. CDR1 is SGDLS and CDR2 is YYNGEE in the germline V gene. The CDR3 runs 17 residues. Trimming took off 4 bases at V and 2 bases at J, with 19 bases between the two ends. CDR3 residues: CASSQGVGGITYNEQFF. CDR3 DNA: TGTGCCAGCAGCCAAGGAGTTGGAGGGATTACCTACAATGAGCAGTTCTTC.

The chain recombines TRBV6-5 with TRBJ2-5; D call uncertain. This CDR3 has 11 amino acids. Looked up from germline, CDR1 is MNHEY and CDR2 is SVGAGI. Trimming pared 8 bases from V and 5 bases from J, leaving 9 bases between. CDR3 in DNA: TGTGCCAGCGCAAGAACGGAGACCCAGTACTTC. Encoded protein: CASARTETQYF.

This sequence joins TRBV6-5 and TRBJ1-3, with TRBD1 matching 8 bases. CDR3 size: 16 residues. With V trimmed by 2 bases and J by 4 bases, 7 bases remained unmatched. Germline V gives CDR1 MNHEY, CDR2 SVGAGI. The DNA for the CDR3 is TGTGCCAGCAGTTACGAAGGCAGGGGGCTCGGAAACACCATATATTTT. Its translation is CASSYEGRGLGNTIYF.

The chain recombines TRBV27 with TRBJ2-2, with TRBD2 matching over 8 bases. The CDR3 runs 19 residues. Germline CDR1 reads MNHEY; CDR2 reads SMNVEV (reference sequence). Trimming took 6 bases from V and 3 from J; bases not matched to a gene: 18. CDR3 protein: CASSNYAIPGLDYTGELFF. The DNA for the CDR3 is TGTGCCAGCAGCAACTACGCTATTCCGGGACTAGACTACACCGGGGAGCTGTTTTTT.

In its sample, this clone was seen a few times. The chain employs TRBV7-3 and TRBJ2-7; D remains unclear. The V gene lost 5 bases and the J gene lost 7 bases, with 12 bases spanning the gap. Per the germline V gene, CDR1 is SGHTA and CDR2 is FQGTGA. CDR3 length equals 12 residues. CDR3 DNA: TGTGCCAGCAGCCCCTACATTGAGGAGCAGTACTTC. Protein product: CASSPYIEEQYF.

The CDR3 coding sequence is TGCGCCAGCAGCTTTGTCGTACCTGGGGCGGACTACGAGCAGTACTTC. Translating it yields CASSFVVPGADYEQYF. The genes are TRBV5-1 and TRBJ2-7, with TRBD1 as a possible D gene (5 bases). Trimming cost V 2 bases and J 3 bases, with 18 bases left between them. The CDR3 is 16 residues long. Germline assignment: CDR1 SGHRS and CDR2 YFSETQ.

V is TRBV9 and J is TRBJ2-5; 7 bases are a match to TRBD2. Germline assignment: CDR1 SGDLS and CDR2 YYNGEE. The V segment lost 2 bases and the J segment 1 base; nucleotides outside the gene matches: 14. This CDR3 contains 18 residues. The DNA for the CDR3 is TGTGCCAGCAGCGTCAGCGGTGGGCTAGCGGCCTCCCAAGAGACCCAGTACTTC. The encoded protein is CASSVSGGLAASQETQYF.

This chain joins TRBV2 and TRBJ1-3; D is unclear. V was cut by 4 bases and J by 0 bases, with 10 bases left in between. The CDR3 is made up of 15 amino acids. CDR1 is SNHLY and CDR2 is FYNNEI in the germline V gene. The CDR3 region has the DNA TGTGCCAGCAGTGCAACAGCAATCTCTGGAAACACCATATATTTT. Encoded protein: CASSATAISGNTIYF.

This clone was seen a single time. The chain joins TRBV28 to TRBJ2-7, with 7 positions matching TRBD1. This CDR3 is built from 15 residues. Germline CDR1 and CDR2: MDHEN and SYDVKM. V shed 6 bases, J shed 4 bases, and the junction held 12 bases outside the gene matches. CDR3 region: CASRSTGAESYEQYF. The DNA for the CDR3 is TGTGCCAGCAGAAGTACAGGGGCTGAGAGTTACGAGCAGTACTTC.

This rearrangement joins TRBV7-9 to TRBJ2-3; 15 bases map to TRBD2. In germline, CDR1 is SEHNR, CDR2 FQNEAQ (reference sequence). The CDR3 extends over 16 amino acids. Germline trimming cut 5 bases from V and 6 bases from J; bases unmatched to any gene: 6. The CDR3 protein is CASSHGLAGGPDTQYF. The CDR3 coding sequence is TGTGCCAGCAGCCACGGACTAGCGGGAGGGCCGGATACGCAGTATTTT.